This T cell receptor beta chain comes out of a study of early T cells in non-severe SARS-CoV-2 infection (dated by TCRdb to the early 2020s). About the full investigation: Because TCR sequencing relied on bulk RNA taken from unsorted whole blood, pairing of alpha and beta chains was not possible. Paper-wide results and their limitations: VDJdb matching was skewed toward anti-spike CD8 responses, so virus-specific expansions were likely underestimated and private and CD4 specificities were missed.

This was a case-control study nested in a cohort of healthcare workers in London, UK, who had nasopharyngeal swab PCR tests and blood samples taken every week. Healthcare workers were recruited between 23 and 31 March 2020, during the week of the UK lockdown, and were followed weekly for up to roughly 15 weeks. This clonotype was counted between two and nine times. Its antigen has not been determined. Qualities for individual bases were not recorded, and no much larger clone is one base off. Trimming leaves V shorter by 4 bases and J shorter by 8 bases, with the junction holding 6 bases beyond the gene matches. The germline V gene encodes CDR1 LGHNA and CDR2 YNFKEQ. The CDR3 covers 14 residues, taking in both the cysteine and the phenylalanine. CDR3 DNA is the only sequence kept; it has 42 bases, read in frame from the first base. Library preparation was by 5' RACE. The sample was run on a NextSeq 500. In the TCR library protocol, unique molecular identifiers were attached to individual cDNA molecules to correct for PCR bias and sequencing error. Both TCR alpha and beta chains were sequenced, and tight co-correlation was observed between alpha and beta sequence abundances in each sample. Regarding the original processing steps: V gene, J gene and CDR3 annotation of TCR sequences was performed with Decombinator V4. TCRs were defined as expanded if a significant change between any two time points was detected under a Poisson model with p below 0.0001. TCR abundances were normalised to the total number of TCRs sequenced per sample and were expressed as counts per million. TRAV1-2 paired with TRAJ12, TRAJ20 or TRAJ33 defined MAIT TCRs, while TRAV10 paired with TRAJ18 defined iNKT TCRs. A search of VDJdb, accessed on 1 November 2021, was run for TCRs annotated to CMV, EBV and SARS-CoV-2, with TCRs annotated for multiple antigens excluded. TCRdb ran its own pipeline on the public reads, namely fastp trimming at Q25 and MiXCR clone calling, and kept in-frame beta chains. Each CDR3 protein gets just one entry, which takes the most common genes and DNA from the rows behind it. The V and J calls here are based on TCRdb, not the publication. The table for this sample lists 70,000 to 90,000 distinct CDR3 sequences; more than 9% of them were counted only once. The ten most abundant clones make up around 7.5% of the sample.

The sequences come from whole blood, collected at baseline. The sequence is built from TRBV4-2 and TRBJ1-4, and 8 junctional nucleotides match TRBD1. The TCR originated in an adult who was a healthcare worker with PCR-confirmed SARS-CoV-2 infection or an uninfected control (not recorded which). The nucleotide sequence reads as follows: TGTGCCAGCAGCCCCGGACAGGGAGGCGAAAAACTGTTTTTT. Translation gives CASSPGQGGEKLFF.